This is a list of T cell receptor beta chains from one sample in a study of neoadjuvant nivolumab and ipilimumab in lung cancer. Libraries were prepared by immunoSEQ multiplex PCR; TCRdb keeps only in-frame clonotypes and omits some of them. The data contain about 29,000 clones, approximately 80% of them seen just once; the ten biggest clones take up 15% to 20%. This specimen consisted of tumor tissue, obtained after neoadjuvant nivolumab, alone or with ipilimumab, at or shortly before surgery. The receptors here all came from an adult with non-small cell lung cancer. Both conserved end residues are part of each CDR3.

V gene | CDR3 protein
TRBV2 | CASSGERGLSYTF
TRBV27 | CASSLGADYGYTF
TRBV7-2 | CASSAGLYYEQYF
TRBV6-6 | CATTDVYNQPQHF
TRBV2 | CASREQGNYGYTF
TRBV19 | CASSTHGQEFGYTF
TRBV6-5 | CASSPTGWTEAFF
TRBV7-2 | CASSLGTSGVIDTQYF
TRBV11-2 | CASRIQGGHTEAFF
TRBV5-6 | CASSWGIRKGGELFF
TRBV5-1 | CASSPLQLSNTGELFF
TRBV6-5 | CASTLLDRGEAFF
TRBV25-1 | CASSGTGGYGYTF
TRBV4-2 | CASSQDRDIEAFF
TRBV2 | CASSIRDSTDTQYF
TRBV2 | CASSEARDTQYF
TRBV2 | CASTAGFQGSYGYTF
TRBV7-9 | CASSFQGSRTEAFF
TRBV7-8 | CASSLGVGTNYNEQFF
TRBV6-1 | CASSELGANYGYTF
TRBV7-9 | CASSPLTGSAKNIQYF
TRBV5-5 | CASGVGGSDTQYF
TRBV9 | CASSIGALPQETQYF
TRBV27 | CASSSRGGTRLNYGYTF
TRBV28 | CASSLRGTYEQYF
TRBV25-1 | CASSPSGGLGGRPQHF
TRBV6-6 | CASRLPGNTIYF